This T cell receptor (beta chain) was captured in a study of vaccination effects on CD4 cells after COVID-19. On this clone itself: Its antigen is currently unknown.

The V gene's germline CDR1 is SEHNR and CDR2 FQNEAQ (reference sequence). V was cut by 2 bases and J by 7 bases, with 12 bases left in between. The CDR3 covers 15 residues. Profiling relied on immunoSEQ multiplex PCR, and the TCRdb table lists in-frame clones only, not all of them. The sample yields 30,000 to 45,000 clones, about two thirds seen once. General study findings and limits: Clonal contraction was marked in infection- and vaccine-induced clones late after vaccination.

Ahead of sequencing, the ViraFEST assay grew antigen-specific CD4+ T cells using viral peptide pools. A roughly 10-day culture period preceded the isolation of CD4+ T cells. People in the vaccine group had not been infected with SARS-CoV-2 before, and their nucleocapsid antibodies were negative. V gene TRBV7-9 combines with J gene TRBJ1-6; possibly TRBD1 for D (6 bases). The origin of this receptor is a human donor who received a COVID-19 vaccine. The sequencing used CD4+ T cells from PBMCs cultured with SARS-CoV-2 spike peptides, collected before COVID-19 vaccination. The CDR3 loop reads CASSLSGGLNSPLHF. The CDR3 DNA reads as TGTGCCAGCAGCTTATCGGGGGGGCTCAATTCACCCCTCCACTTT.